A selection of T cell receptor beta chains follows, all from one sample in a study of CD8+CD57+ T cells in acquired aplastic anemia. TCRdb fed the reads into MiXCR, producing one record per CDR3 protein. The table lists about 98,000 distinct CDR3 sequences, approximately 73% of them singletons. The sample comprised sorted CD4+, CD8+, or CD8+CD57+ T cells (not recorded which) from PBMCs. Receptors originate from a human donor with aplastic anemia. Each CDR3 is given with its conserved first and last residue. Fields, in order: V gene, CDR3 length, J gene, CDR3 protein.

v_call: TRBV20-1; cdr3_length: 12; j_call: TRBJ2-1; cdr3_aa: CSAQDRALEQFF
v_call: TRBV5-4; cdr3_length: 14; j_call: TRBJ2-7; cdr3_aa: CASSFGTGAYGQYF
v_call: TRBV6-4; cdr3_length: 18; j_call: TRBJ2-1; cdr3_aa: CASRDSSGTSGGANEQFF
v_call: TRBV11-1; cdr3_length: 14; j_call: TRBJ2-1; cdr3_aa: CASSGTSGGNEQFF
v_call: TRBV19; cdr3_length: 16; j_call: TRBJ2-7; cdr3_aa: CASSLLITGTKDEQYF
v_call: TRBV20-1; cdr3_length: 13; j_call: TRBJ2-5; cdr3_aa: CSAKGRFRETQYF
v_call: TRBV29-1; cdr3_length: 12; j_call: TRBJ2-3; cdr3_aa: CSAGRQGDTQYF
v_call: TRBV10-3; cdr3_length: 15; j_call: TRBJ2-3; cdr3_aa: CAISEVTSGADTQYF
v_call: TRBV28; cdr3_length: 14; j_call: TRBJ1-2; cdr3_aa: CASRVDRVGAGYTF
v_call: TRBV19; cdr3_length: 12; j_call: TRBJ1-6; cdr3_aa: CATSGGLEPLHF
v_call: TRBV7-6; cdr3_length: 12; j_call: TRBJ2-1; cdr3_aa: CASSPWDNEQFF
v_call: TRBV7-8; cdr3_length: 12; j_call: TRBJ2-7; cdr3_aa: CASSHTVGEQYF